This TCR beta chain was obtained from a study of blood T cell repertoires in COVID-19. Study information: Sites across the United States, Italy and Spain contributed samples from acute and convalescent COVID-19. The analysed material was cDNA or gDNA that came from T cells, B-cell-depleted T cells, or PBMCs.

Under the authors' procedure: Scientists estimated how many nucleated cells there were by amplifying reference gene primers. Sequencing was performed with immunoSEQ multiplex PCR; in TCRdb, only in-frame clones are kept and a portion is missing. Clone size and V and J calls were adopted from that table, with D and trimming inferred from the DNA. The sample shows around 250,000 clones, roughly 89% of them seen only once. The germline gives CDR1 SGHRS, CDR2 YFSETQ. V shed 1 base and J shed 5 bases, with 12 bases lying between them. This CDR3 is built from 14 residues. The clonotype originates from a woman aged 40 to 49 who had recovered from COVID-19. Sequences were obtained from peripheral blood. The chain is built from TRBV5-1 and TRBJ1-1; D possibly corresponds to TRBD1 (6 bases). The CDR3 DNA is TGCGCCAGCAGCTTGTCTGGGGGCGCAACTGAAGCTTTCTTT. As protein: CASSLSGGATEAFF.